The sample holds many counts of the clone carrying this TCR beta chain. This sample was taken from a study of blood T cells in healthy people across ages. The authors ran a second PCR of about 6 to 12 cycles using a sample-barcoded 5' primer and a J-beta primer mix. MiXCR was run by TCRdb on the 5' RACE reads, yielding one entry per CDR3 protein. The data hold some 1.8 million distinct CDR3 sequences, with 30% to 40% observed a single time. The sample providers were healthy Caucasian people from Russia, aged about 6 to 95. Collection of 8.5 to 10 milliliters of peripheral blood was performed for each donor. V lost 3 bases, J lost 0 bases, and 9 bases lay in between. The CDR3 totals 14 residues. The germline gives CDR1 MDHEN, CDR2 SYDVKM.

The V call is TRBV28, the J call TRBJ2-7; D perhaps matches TRBD2 (6 bases). Sequencing input: blood. The TCR sequence derives from a human donor in good health. The CDR3 region has the DNA TGTGCCAGCAGTTTTGGGGGGACCTCCTACGAGCAGTACTTC. This encodes CASSFGGTSYEQYF.